The 12 T cell receptor beta chains presented below share a single source sample, sequenced in a study of cytomegalovirus exposure and HLA in healthy donors. 13 Jbeta primers and 60 Vbeta primers were used for the PCR. TCRdb keeps only in-frame clones here, not all; method: immunoSEQ multiplex PCR. The profile covers 85,000 to 100,000 clones, with roughly three quarters appearing a single time and more than 0.6% taken by the ten largest. Sequencing input: PBMCs. The receptor set was obtained from a woman aged 60-70 years in good health and CMV-seronegative.

This clone was recorded only once. The chain carries TRBV28 and TRBJ2-7, with 9 positions matching TRBD1. V was clipped by 6 bases and J by 1 base; unmatched bases: 7. CDR1 and CDR2 (germline): MDHEN, SYDVKM. CDR3 length: 15 residues. CDR3 nucleotide sequence: TGTGCCAGCAGGCGCCGGGACAGGGAATCCTACGAGCAGTACTTC. Translated, it gives CASRRRDRESYEQYF.

This clone occurred once. This sequence joins TRBV2 and TRBJ1-5; 9 bases are shared with TRBD1. Germline CDR1 SNHLY, CDR2 FYNNEI. The length of the CDR3 is 16 residues. V dropped 5 bases and J dropped 1; count of bases not matched to a gene: 6. CDR3 sequence: CASSSDRGGSNQPQHF. The CDR3 coding sequence is TGTGCCAGCAGTTCCGACAGGGGGGGAAGCAATCAGCCCCAGCATTTT.

The chain links TRBV5-5 to TRBJ1-2; unclear D gene. This CDR3 is built from 16 residues. The germline V and J ends were trimmed by 0 bases and 3 bases, with 15 bases remaining between them. Germline CDR1 is SGHKS and CDR2 is YYEKEE (reference sequence). The CDR3 protein is CASSLGLSGFYYGYTF. CDR3 sequence (DNA): TGTGCCAGCAGCTTGGGGCTTTCGGGATTTTACTATGGCTACACCTTC.

CDR3 bases: TGTGCCAGCTCACCGAACAGGGGGCGCTTCCACGAGCAGTACTTC. Protein: CASSPNRGRFHEQYF. The chain has TRBV18 and TRBJ2-7, with 9 bases fitting TRBD1. V lost 3 bases and J lost 5; bases outside the gene matches: 8. Per germline, CDR1 KGHSH and CDR2 LQKENI. The CDR3 contains 15 residues.

This chain connects TRBV15 to TRBJ1-5; 8 positions agree with TRBD1. The V and J ends lost 0 bases and 7 bases, in that order; junction bases with no gene match: 2. Germline CDR1 is LNHNV and CDR2 is YYDKDF (reference sequence). This CDR3 comprises 14 residues. CDR3 amino acids: CATSRERTGQPQHF. The CDR3 bases are TGTGCCACCAGCAGAGAACGGACAGGGCAGCCCCAGCATTTT. Variable domain in full (rest from reference TRBV15 and TRBJ1-5): DAMVIQNPRYQVTQFGKPVTLSCSQTLNHNVMYWYQQKSSQAPKLLFHYYDKDFNNEADTPDNFQSRRPNTSFCFLDIRSPGLGDTAMYLCATSRERTGQPQHFGDGTRLSIL.

With respect to this clone: No conserved phenylalanine or tryptophan ends this CDR3, so it is likely a read error. Here the CDR3 DNA reads TGTGCCAGCAGCCCCCGTGGGGGCAGCAATCAGCCCCAGCATTCT. Amino acid sequence: CASSPRGGSNQPQHS. The V gene is TRBV5-6, the J gene TRBJ1-5; TRBD1 might be the D (6 bases). With 4 bases removed from V and 1 base from J, the gap between germline ends came to 12 bases. Germline CDR1 and CDR2: SGHDT and YYEEEE. This CDR3 has 15 amino acids.

V usage is TRBV5-1 and J usage is TRBJ2-3; 9 nucleotides align to TRBD1. The CDR3 covers 16 residues. Trimming at V came to 4 bases and at J to 1 base, leaving 7 bases not matched to a gene. Germline V lookup: CDR1 SGHRS, CDR2 YFSETQ. The CDR3 coding sequence is TGCGCCAGCAGCAAAGCGGACAGGGGAGGCACAGATACGCAGTATTTT. Its protein is CASSKADRGGTDTQYF.

This clone has only one observation. J is TRBJ2-2 and V is TRBV2; 9 bases are shared with TRBD2. Germline V lookup: CDR1 SNHLY, CDR2 FYNNEI. Trimming at V came to 7 bases and at J to 1 base, leaving 7 bases not matched to a gene. This CDR3 contains 16 residues. The DNA of the CDR3 is TGTGCCAGCATTCTTGAGACTAGCGGGAACACCGGGGAGCTGTTTTTT. It codes for CASILETSGNTGELFF.

The rearrangement uses TRBV15 and TRBJ2-7; 8 nucleotides match TRBD2. The CDR3 is made up of 14 amino acids. CDR1 LNHNV and CDR2 YYDKDF come from the germline V gene (reference sequence). Losses at the gene ends were 9 bases for V and 5 bases for J; bases not matched to a gene: 12. Here the CDR3 reads CATGRPGGMNEQYF. As DNA, the CDR3 is TGTGCCACAGGGAGGCCGGGGGGGATGAACGAGCAGTACTTC.

The rearrangement uses TRBV4-3 and TRBJ2-2; 7 nucleotides line up with TRBD2. Unmatched junction bases numbered 10, after V lost 0 bases and J lost 6 bases. The CDR3 sequence is 17 residues long. Germline V gives CDR1 LGHNA, CDR2 YSLEER. The CDR3 loop is CASSQDNSAGRSGELFF. In nucleotides, the CDR3 is TGCGCCAGCAGCCAAGATAACTCCGCCGGGAGGTCCGGGGAGCTGTTTTTT.

The chain carries TRBV28 and TRBJ2-1; weak D call: TRBD2 (5 bases). This CDR3 has 15 residues. Trimming took 11 bases from V and 5 from J, leaving 22 bases between them. The germline gives CDR1 MDHEN, CDR2 SYDVKM. The CDR3 DNA follows: TGTGCCGGTTCCCAGTTGCGGGCTTCAAACAATGAGCAGTTCTTC. Protein: CAGSQLRASNNEQFF.

The sample holds a few counts of this clone. This chain connects TRBV5-6 to TRBJ2-7; D ambiguous. This CDR3 is 15 amino acids long. Germline V gene sequence: CDR1 SGHDT, CDR2 YYEEEE. V lost 1 base, J lost 0 bases, and 11 bases lay in between. CDR3 DNA: TGTGCCAGCAGCTTGAGAGCAACCAACTCCTACGAGCAGTACTTC. Encoded protein: CASSLRATNSYEQYF. The variable domain in full, completed from reference TRBV5-6 and TRBJ2-7, reads DAGVTQSPTHLIKTRGQQVTLRCSPKSGHDTVSWYQQALGQGPQFIFQYYEEEERQRGNFPDRFSGHQFPNYSSELNVNALLLGDSALYLCASSLRATNSYEQYFGPGTRLTVT.